The T cell receptor beta chain under discussion was sequenced for a study of T cell responses to AZD1222 COVID-19 vaccine (dated by TCRdb to 2020 to 2023). With respect to the entire study: TCR sequencing was performed for about 250 trial participants, of whom around 200 were given two doses of AZD1222 and approximately 26 were given two doses of MenACWY control vaccine. Enrollment into the trials was organized by age into subgroups of 18-55, 56-69 and 70-plus years, and those subgroups contained roughly 150, 30 and 60 TCR-sequenced participants, respectively.

Study-wide findings and limitations: In the small 56-69-year group, the increase in depth fell short of significance, most likely because of low power. A significant rise in spike-specific TCR breadth and depth was observed after two AZD1222 doses relative to day 0 and relative to MenACWY recipients. No day 14 peak-response samples were available, so repertoires were characterized only after the peak T cell response. Most participants were white British and females outnumbered males, and the authors suggested that clonal diversity may have been underestimated. Epitopes outside the regions mutated in the B.1.351 and B.1.1.7 variants were reportedly recognized by nearly half of the unique spike-specific TCRs. Conclusions about previously exposed vaccinees were limited because only a handful of AZD1222 recipients were SARS-CoV-2 seropositive at baseline. Vaccine-associated CD4 TCRs spanned the whole spike protein, with dominant responses in regions 160-218 and 743-854.

The CDR3 covers 13 residues, taking in both the cysteine and the phenylalanine. Only the CDR3 DNA is retained, 39 bases long and in frame from the first base. The germline V gene provides CDR1 LGHNA and CDR2 YNFKEQ. Deletion took 5 bases off V and 5 bases off J, with a span of 12 bases between the germline ends. To note about this clone: The antigen it recognizes is unknown. Base qualities are not provided; no much larger clone lies one nucleotide away.

The CDR3 regions of human TCRbeta chains were analyzed by immunosequencing. The authors' pipeline ran thus. Repertoire TCRs were checked for matches against a reference library of SARS-CoV-2-specific TCRs that had been generated using the MIRA antigen-specificity platform. Breadth was defined as the fraction of unique TCRs that were SARS-CoV-2-associated. Depth was defined as the fraction of total T cells that were SARS-CoV-2-associated. Using the MIRA data, each spike-specific TCR was mapped to the spike region that the TCR reacts to and placed in a CD4 or CD8 class. Log10-transformed breadth and depth values were compared by one-way ANOVA with Sidak's multiple comparisons tests. TCRdb mirrors the immuneACCESS table, restricted to in-frame sequences. Some clones are absent from its copies; in checked studies, under half trace to an unresolved V gene, and the reason for the others is unknown. The D gene and trimming were derived from the DNA, and the V and J assignments and clone size from that table. This sample holds over 120,000 clones; roughly 90% were observed only once. Around 5% of the sample is taken by the ten largest.

What the time point label conveys for this sample: about 28 days (+/-7) after the second vaccine dose. The label giving this sample's treatment or condition can be read as: meningococcal conjugate vaccine given as trial control. Vaccinee samples came from UK trials COV001 and COV002, including a single-blind randomized controlled phase 2/3 trial of AZD1222 (ChAdOx1 nCoV-19) in healthy adults. For TCRbeta chain sequencing, PBMC samples were collected from trial participants at day 0 and at day 28 after the second dose. The source material was peripheral blood, sampled 28 days after the second dose of the MenACWY control vaccine. The chain couples TRBV4-2 to TRBJ1-1, with no confident D gene call. The TCR comes from an adult who received the MenACWY meningococcal vaccine as a control. The DNA sequence is as follows: TGTGCCAGCAGCTCGGTCCGAGGGACTGAAGCTTTCTTT. Its protein is CASSSVRGTEAFF.